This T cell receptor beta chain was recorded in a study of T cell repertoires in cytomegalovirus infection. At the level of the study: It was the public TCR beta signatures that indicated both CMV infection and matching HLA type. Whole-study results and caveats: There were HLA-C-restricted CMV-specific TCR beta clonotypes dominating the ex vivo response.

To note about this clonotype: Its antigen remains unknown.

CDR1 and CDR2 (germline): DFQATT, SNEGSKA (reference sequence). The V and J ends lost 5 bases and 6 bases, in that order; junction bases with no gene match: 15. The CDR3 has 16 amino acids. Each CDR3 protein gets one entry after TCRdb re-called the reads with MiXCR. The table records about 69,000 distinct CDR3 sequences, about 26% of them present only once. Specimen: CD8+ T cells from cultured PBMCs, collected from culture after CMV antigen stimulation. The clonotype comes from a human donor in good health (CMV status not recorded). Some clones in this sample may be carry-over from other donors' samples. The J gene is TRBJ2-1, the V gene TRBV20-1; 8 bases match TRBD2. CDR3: CSADKPGLGMINEQFF. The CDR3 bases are TGCAGTGCTGACAAACCGGGACTAGGGATGATCAATGAGCAGTTCTTC.